This TCR beta chain is drawn from a study of prognosis after radiotherapy for stage I lung cancer. Study findings and constraints: Reportedly, patients with and without metastases differed in TRBV and TRBJ gene usage. There was no determination made of whether the expanded TCR clones were tumor-specific. Once stereotactic body radiation therapy had been given, unique TCR clone counts fell, with a median of roughly 9,300 versus 7,200.

This clonotype came up many times. Its matching antigen is unknown. This CDR3 spans 12 amino acids. CDR1 is MNHEY, CDR2 SVGAGI, per germline. Trimming left V 2 bases short and J 0 bases short, with 2 bases between. From genomic DNA, two-round multiplex PCR was used to amplify TCR beta CDR3. The authors ran first-round PCR with primers specific to each TRBV and TRBJ gene. Universal primers were what the second PCR round relied on. TCRdb re-called the multiplex PCR reads with MiXCR, one entry per CDR3 protein. Found here are around 30,000 distinct CDR3 sequences, 30% to 40% of them singletons; the top ten hold roughly an eighth.

The starting material was PBMCs, obtained before or after stereotactic body radiation therapy (not recorded which). The TCR originated in a donor aged 50 or older with non-small cell lung cancer. The V call is TRBV6-5, the J call TRBJ2-7; D is uncertain. CDR3 sequence: CASSYNSYEQYF. DNA of the CDR3: TGTGCCAGCAGTTACAACTCCTACGAGCAGTACTTC.